Listed here is a single T cell receptor (beta chain). Its antigen is unknown. There are no base qualities to consult, and no much larger clone falls within one base. The source of the sample is a study of OX40 agonist ivuxolimab in advanced cancers. About the full investigation: Ivuxolimab was an agonistic, fully human IgG2 monoclonal antibody directed against OX40 (CD134), a costimulatory receptor. Intravenous ivuxolimab was administered to patients every 2 weeks at six dose levels: 0.01, 0.1, 0.3, 1.5, 3 and 10 mg/kg. Of the approximately 50 dose-escalation patients, hepatocellular carcinoma was present in approximately 20, melanoma in roughly 15, renal cell carcinoma in 9 and head and neck cancer in 9. In the dose-escalation cohort, more than 80% of patients were male, and the mean age was roughly 56 years with a range of roughly 23 to 79. Patients were allowed to have had prior anti-PD-1, anti-PD-L1 or anti-CTLA-4 therapy, and roughly 40% of the dose-escalation patients had previously received checkpoint inhibitors. Partial responses occurred in three dose-escalation patients: two with cutaneous melanoma and one with hepatocellular carcinoma. Peripheral TCRbeta sequencing was intended to test whether TCR sequence diversity was altered and clonal T-cell expansion was caused by ivuxolimab. The paper reports the monotherapy dose-escalation portion (N of about 47 patients) of the phase I ivuxolimab trial. The study at large found these results: In the 0.1-3.0 mg/kg groups, partial responders had among the lowest normalized peripheral clonal expansion, particularly in CD8+ T cells. The antigen specificity of the peripheral T cells that underwent clonal expansion was not determined. Low levels of normalized T-cell clonal expansion were also seen in some patients who did not respond. After ivuxolimab, expanded clones were on average more numerous among CD8+ T cells than among CD4+ T cells. At doses of 0.1 to 3.0 mg/kg, clonal expansion of both CD4+ and CD8+ blood T cells was observed from baseline to week 6.

The CDR1 and CDR2 encoded by the germline V gene (reference sequence) are SEHNR and FQNEAQ. V loses 1 base of germline sequence and J loses 6 bases, and the interval between the two ends is 13 bases. The CDR3 runs 14 residues from the cysteine to the phenylalanine. Only the CDR3 DNA is retained, 42 bases long and in frame from the first base. To sequence the TCRbeta CDR3 region, genomic DNA was isolated from the sorted cells. TCRbeta CDR3 regions were sequenced using the immunoSEQ Assay. TCRdb obtained this table from immuneACCESS and retained in-frame rearrangements with V and J assigned. These tables miss some clones; where compared with another copy, unresolved V genes account for less than half of the shortfall, and the remainder is unexplained. This sample gives fewer than 100,000 clones in total; about 86% of them show up just once. The ten largest clones capture roughly 2% of the sample. The trial excluded patients who had a history of autoimmune disease or were on systemic immunosuppression. Peripheral blood for TCR sequencing was drawn from every dose cohort at baseline, at cycle 4 day 1 and at cycle 7 day 1. Samples came from an open-label, multicenter, first-in-human phase I dose-escalation trial of ivuxolimab. The trial enrolled adults with locally advanced or metastatic head and neck squamous cell, hepatocellular, melanoma or renal cell carcinoma. Before TCR sequencing, CD4+ T cells and CD8+ T cells from peripheral blood were sorted into separate populations.

The TCR sequence derives from an adult with an advanced solid tumor such as melanoma, head and neck, liver or kidney cancer. The rearranged chain carries TRBV7-9 and TRBJ2-7; TRBD2 is perhaps the D gene, given 6 matching bases. This sample comprised CD4+ or CD8+ T cells sorted from blood, obtained in a trial of the OX40 agonist ivuxolimab. The CDR3 amino acid sequence is: CASSLGRDSVEQYF. The DNA sequence reads TGTGCCAGCAGCTTAGGCCGGGACTCTGTCGAGCAGTACTTC.